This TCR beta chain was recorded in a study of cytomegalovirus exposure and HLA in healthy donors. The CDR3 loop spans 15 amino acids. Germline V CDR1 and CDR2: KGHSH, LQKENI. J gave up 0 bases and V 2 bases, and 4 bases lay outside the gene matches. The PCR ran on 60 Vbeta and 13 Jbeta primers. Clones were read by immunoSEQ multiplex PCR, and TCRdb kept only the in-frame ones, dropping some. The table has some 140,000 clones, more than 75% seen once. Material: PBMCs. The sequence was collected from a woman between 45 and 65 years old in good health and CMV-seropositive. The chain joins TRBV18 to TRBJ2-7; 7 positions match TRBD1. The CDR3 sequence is CASSPGTASSYEQYF. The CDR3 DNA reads TGTGCCAGCTCACCAGGGACAGCCTCCTCCTACGAGCAGTACTTC.